The following is a T cell receptor beta chain sequence with its context. This clonotype was detected ten times or more. Its antigen specificity is not known. Base qualities are not provided; no much larger clone lies one nucleotide away. This entry is derived from a study of CD8 T cells in ankylosing spondylitis (dated by TCRdb to 2016 to 2017). A note on the overall study: The study profiled T cell receptor beta repertoires in healthy donors and ankylosing spondylitis patients to find disease-linked TCR variants. The whole study cohort included some 100 healthy donors and under 30 ankylosing spondylitis patients. Peripheral blood samples were taken, and synovial fluid was additionally collected from ankylosing spondylitis patients.

Synovial fluid samples were paired with blood samples taken from the same ankylosing spondylitis patients. Reading the germline V gene gives CDR1 SQVTM and CDR2 ANQGSEA. The CDR3 goes from the cysteine to the phenylalanine over 12 residues. The DNA shown is the 36-base CDR3, in frame from base 1. General findings and caveats noted by the study authors: Blood from ankylosing spondylitis patients appeared to be characterized by a TCR beta motif made up of several highly homologous amino acid variants. Some motif variants had previously been reported in the synovial fluid and blood of reactive arthritis patients, which suggests shared mechanisms of disease initiation. The disease-linked clones had a CD8+ phenotype and were found at relatively low frequencies in peripheral blood. The disease-linked clones were reported as significantly enriched in matched synovial fluid samples from ankylosing spondylitis patients.

The sample was run on an Illumina HiSeq 2500. Quantitative 5'-RACE with molecular barcodes was used to prepare TCR beta libraries. The authors processed their data as follows. To identify disease-linked TCR variants, a new computational method was used, one built on a probabilistic model of VDJ rearrangement. TCRdb trimmed public reads at Q25 via fastp, called clones via MiXCR and kept in-frame beta chains. Identical CDR3 protein sequences are pooled into one entry, listed with their most common genes and DNA. The V and J calls reflect TCRdb's pipeline rather than the authors' work. The sample yields roughly 130,000 distinct CDR3 sequences; 7.5% to 9.5% were counted once. The top ten clones comprise roughly 8% of the sample.

The sequence links TRBV29-1 to TRBJ2-3, with a weak D call of TRBD2 (6 bases match). This TCR came from a male donor with ankylosing spondylitis. The sample was synovial fluid, either unsorted or a sorted T cell fraction (not recorded which). This receptor carries the CDR3 CSGGTYTDTQYF. The nucleotide sequence is given as TGCAGTGGGGGGACCTACACAGATACGCAGTATTTT.